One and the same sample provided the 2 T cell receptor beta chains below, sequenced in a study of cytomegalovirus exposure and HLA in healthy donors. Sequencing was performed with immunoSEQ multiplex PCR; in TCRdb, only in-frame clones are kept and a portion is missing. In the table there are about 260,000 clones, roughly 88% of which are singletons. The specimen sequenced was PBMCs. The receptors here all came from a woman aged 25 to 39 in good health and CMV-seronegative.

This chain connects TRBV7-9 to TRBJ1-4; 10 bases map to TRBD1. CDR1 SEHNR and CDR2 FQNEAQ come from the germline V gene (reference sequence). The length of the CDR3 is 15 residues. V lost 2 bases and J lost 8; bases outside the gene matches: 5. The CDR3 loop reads CASSLSGTGVEKLFF. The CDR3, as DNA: TGTGCCAGCAGCTTATCCGGGACAGGGGTCGAAAAACTGTTTTTT.

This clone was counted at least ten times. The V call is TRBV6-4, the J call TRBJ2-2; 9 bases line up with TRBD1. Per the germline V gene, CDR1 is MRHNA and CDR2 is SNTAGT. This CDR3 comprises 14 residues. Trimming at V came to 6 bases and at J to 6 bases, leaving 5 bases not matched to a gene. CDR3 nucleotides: TGTGCCAGCAGGAGGGACAGGGAACCCGGGGAGCTGTTTTTT. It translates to CASRRDREPGELFF.